These 3 T cell receptor beta chains share one sample of origin, sequenced in a study of siplizumab effects on memory and regulatory T cells. Clones were sequenced by immunoSEQ multiplex PCR, and TCRdb holds only the in-frame ones, with some missing. The table records 99,000 or so clones, over 90% of them present only once. Material: Tregs sorted from blood. These receptors were collected from a human donor in good health.

V gene TRBV2 combines with J gene TRBJ1-1, with TRBD1 matching over 8 bases. CDR1 is SNHLY and CDR2 is FYNNEI in the germline V gene. CDR3 length: 14 residues. J was trimmed by 2 bases and V by 7 bases; bases with no gene match: 6. The CDR3 spells CASIDGQGNTEAFF. CDR3 nucleotides: TGTGCCAGCATAGACGGACAGGGCAACACTGAAGCTTTCTTT.

The CDR3 nucleotides are TGTGCCAGCAGCTTGGAACGGGCTGAAGCTTTCTTT. Amino acid sequence: CASSLERAEAFF. The V and J genes are TRBV5-4 and TRBJ1-1, with D unresolved. CDR1 and CDR2 (germline): SGHNT, YYREEE (reference sequence). This CDR3 contains 12 residues. V lost 0 bases and J 6 bases, leaving 6 bases between the germline ends.

The CDR3: CASGTSGTWGTGELFF. CDR3 nucleotides: TGTGCCAGCGGGACTAGCGGGACCTGGGGCACCGGGGAGCTGTTTTTT. The chain joins TRBV7-8 to TRBJ2-2; 13 nucleotides line up with TRBD2. This CDR3 has 16 amino acids. J lost 4 bases, V lost 8 bases, and 7 bases had no gene match. Germline V gene data show CDR1 as SGHVS and CDR2 as FQNEAQ.